These 27 T cell receptor beta chains were all obtained from the same sample, sequenced in a study of shared clonotypes between healthy human individuals. CD45RO-negative, CCR7-selected cells formed the naive CD8 fraction, which excluded terminally differentiated effector memory CD45RA+ cells. Only in-frame clones appear in the TCRdb table, and some are missing; sequencing was by immunoSEQ multiplex PCR. This table has some 2.1 million clones, 85% to 95% appearing once. The sequencing input was naive CD8+ T cells from PBMCs. The receptors were gathered from a man younger than 30 in good health. Some clones in this sample may be carry-over from other donors' samples.

This rearrangement joins TRBV10-3 to TRBJ1-3, with TRBD1 matching 7 bases. The ends lost 2 bases at V and 3 bases at J; junction bases unmatched: 4. Germline V gene data show CDR1 as ENHRY and CDR2 as SYGVKD. CDR3 size: 15 residues. CDR3 sequence reads: CAISETNRGGNTIYF. The CDR3 DNA reads TGTGCCATCAGTGAGACGAACAGGGGTGGAAACACCATATATTTT.

This sequence joins TRBV2 and TRBJ2-7; 7 bases map to TRBD1. J lost 8 bases, V lost 8 bases, and 12 bases had no gene match. Germline values: CDR1 SNHLY, CDR2 FYNNEI. This CDR3 has 13 residues. The CDR3 sequence: CASDRVIRPKQYF. The CDR3 coding sequence is TGTGCCAGCGACAGGGTCATAAGGCCCAAGCAGTACTTC.

J is TRBJ1-1 and V is TRBV27, with D possibly being TRBD1 (6 bases). Germline loops: CDR1 MNHEY, CDR2 SMNVEV (reference sequence). V was clipped by 5 bases and J by 3 bases, with 16 bases between them. The CDR3 runs 15 residues. The chain's CDR3 is CASSLWGGSYTEAFF. The CDR3 DNA reads TGTGCCAGCAGTCTGTGGGGGGGCTCGTACACTGAAGCTTTCTTT.

CDR3 in amino acids: CASRSPPGDPSAQYF. As DNA, the CDR3 is TGTGCCAGCAGGTCCCCTCCGGGCGACCCTTCTGCGCAGTATTTT. J is TRBJ2-3 and V is TRBV28, with D unclear. Trimming shortened V by 6 bases and J by 10 bases, and 23 bases separated the two germline ends. The CDR3 is 15 residues long. The V gene's germline CDR1 is MDHEN and CDR2 SYDVKM.

J is TRBJ2-5 and V is TRBV7-9, with TRBD1 matching over 8 bases. V lost 4 bases to trimming and J lost 5 bases; unmatched junction nucleotides: 6. Germline V gene lookup returns CDR1 SEHNR and CDR2 FQNEAQ (reference sequence). The CDR3 length is 14 residues. CDR3 protein: CASSSRTGMETQYF. CDR3 DNA sequence: TGTGCCAGCAGCTCAAGGACAGGGATGGAGACCCAGTACTTC. Full variable domain (missing parts from reference TRBV7-9 and TRBJ2-5): DTGVSQNPRHKITKRGQNVTFRCDPISEHNRLYWYRQTLGQGPEFLTYFQNEAQLEKSRLLSDRFSAERPKGSFSTLEIQRTEQGDSAMYLCASSSRTGMETQYFGPGTRLLVL.

This clone was detected once. The chain uses TRBV9 and TRBJ2-3; 9 bases line up with TRBD2. The CDR3 is 16 amino acids. The junction had 6 bases not matched to a gene; V was cut back by 0 bases and J by 4 bases. Germline V gives CDR1 SGDLS, CDR2 YYNGEE. The DNA for the CDR3 is TGTGCCAGCAGCGTAGGGGCTAGCGGGACTGCAGATACGCAGTATTTT. It encodes CASSVGASGTADTQYF.

This chain links TRBV11-3 with TRBJ2-1; TRBD1 agrees at 9 bases. The CDR3 has 15 amino acids. V lost 5 bases, J lost 2 bases, and 4 bases stayed unmatched. The V gene's germline CDR1 is SGHNT and CDR2 YENEEA. CDR3 in DNA: TGTGCCAGCAGCGTGGGACAGGGCACCTACAATGAGCAGTTCTTC. Amino acid sequence: CASSVGQGTYNEQFF.

Here the CDR3 DNA reads TGTGCCAGCAGCGTAGGTTCGGGAGTTAGAGAGACCCAGTACTTC. Encoded protein: CASSVGSGVRETQYF. The chain carries TRBV9 and TRBJ2-5; perhaps TRBD2 as D (6 bases). Germline CDR1 and CDR2: SGDLS and YYNGEE. Trimming left V 0 bases short and J 4 bases short, with 13 bases between. This CDR3 contains 15 residues.

This chain links TRBV5-4 with TRBJ2-2; D may be TRBD2 (6 bases). The CDR3 extends over 18 amino acids. Germline assignment: CDR1 SGHNT and CDR2 YYREEE (reference sequence). V was cut by 4 bases and J by 1 base, with 20 bases left in between. The CDR3 DNA is TGTGCCAGCAGCCCTCTTGCAGGGTCGGGACTGAACACCGGGGAGCTGTTTTTT. Translation: CASSPLAGSGLNTGELFF.

The chain combines TRBV7-9 with TRBJ1-1; tentative D call: TRBD1 (6 bases). The CDR3 length is 14 residues. CDR1 SEHNR and CDR2 FQNEAQ come from the germline V gene (reference sequence). The V end lost 0 bases, the J end lost 7 bases, and 12 bases lay between the germline ends. Here the CDR3 DNA reads TGTGCCAGCAGCTTAGCGGGGGCAGCGGGTGAAGCTTTCTTT. Its translation is CASSLAGAAGEAFF. The whole variable domain, remainder taken from reference TRBV7-9 and TRBJ1-1, is DTGVSQNPRHKITKRGQNVTFRCDPISEHNRLYWYRQTLGQGPEFLTYFQNEAQLEKSRLLSDRFSAERPKGSFSTLEIQRTEQGDSAMYLCASSLAGAAGEAFFGQGTRLTVV.

This clone came up once. The gene calls are TRBV5-6 and TRBJ2-3, with D tentatively TRBD1 (6 bases). Germline CDR1 SGHDT, CDR2 YYEEEE. Trimming shortened V by 3 bases and J by 6 bases, and 20 bases separated the two germline ends. The CDR3 has 16 residues. The CDR3 DNA reads TGTGCCAGCAGCTGGACAGACAGATCCCTATCCGATACGCAGTATTTT. Encoded protein: CASSWTDRSLSDTQYF.

This chain uses TRBV5-1 with TRBJ2-2; 14 nucleotides match TRBD2. The germline V gene has CDR1 SGHRS and CDR2 YFSETQ. Trimming cost V 0 bases and J 6 bases; bases outside gene matches: 7. The CDR3 spans 18 residues. As DNA, the CDR3 is TGCGCCAGCAGCTTGGGACTAGCGGGAGGGGCCCAGCCCGGGGAGCTGTTTTTT. Translation: CASSLGLAGGAQPGELFF.

The DNA for the CDR3 is TGCAGCGTTCTGCAGGCGGGCTACACCTTC. Its translation is CSVLQAGYTF. V is TRBV29-1 and J is TRBJ1-2; D is ambiguous. The germline V and J ends were trimmed by 5 bases and 8 bases, with 9 bases remaining between them. Germline assignment: CDR1 SQVTM and CDR2 ANQGSEA. This CDR3 has 10 residues.

The chain recombines TRBV7-6 with TRBJ1-2; 7 bases match TRBD1. V shed 5 bases, J shed 9 bases, and the junction held 15 bases outside the gene matches. Germline V gene data show CDR1 as SGHVS and CDR2 as FNYEAQ. CDR3 length equals 15 residues. The CDR3 loop reads CASSPRAGGELSYTF. The CDR3 bases are TGTGCCAGCAGCCCGAGGGCAGGGGGGGAATTAAGCTACACCTTC.

The V gene is TRBV9, the J gene TRBJ2-7; 9 bases match TRBD1. V shed 1 base and J 6 bases; nucleotides not matched to a gene: 5. The germline V gene has CDR1 SGDLS and CDR2 YYNGEE. The CDR3 contains 14 residues. In DNA, the CDR3 is TGTGCCAGCAGCGTAAACAGGGGGCTGGGCGAGCAGTACTTC. Translating gives CASSVNRGLGEQYF.

This chain joins TRBV19 and TRBJ2-3; TRBD2 might be the D (6 bases). The V end lost 5 bases, the J end lost 4 bases, and 13 bases lay between the germline ends. The CDR3 runs 14 residues. Per the germline V gene, CDR1 is LNHDA and CDR2 is SQIVND (reference sequence). CDR3 sequence reads: CASSGGVGPDTQYF. The CDR3 nucleotides read TGTGCCAGTAGTGGCGGGGTAGGTCCAGATACGCAGTATTTT.

V and J are TRBV7-3 and TRBJ2-1; TRBD2 matches at 11 bases. Germline CDR1 SGHTA, CDR2 FQGTGA. The V gene end was trimmed by 5 bases and the J gene end by 6 bases; junction bases not matched to a gene: 3. The CDR3 is 14 amino acids. The CDR3 loop reads CASSPGTSGNEQFF. CDR3 nucleotide sequence: TGTGCCAGCAGCCCCGGGACTAGCGGCAATGAGCAGTTCTTC.

The rearrangement links TRBV29-1 to TRBJ2-1; D gene unclear. Trimming cost V 8 bases and J 6 bases, with 14 bases left between them. Germline V gives CDR1 SQVTM, CDR2 ANQGSEA. The CDR3 is 12 residues long. The chain's CDR3 is CSLSPSPNEQFF. DNA of the CDR3: TGCAGCCTTTCCCCAAGCCCCAATGAGCAGTTCTTC.

The V call is TRBV14, the J call TRBJ2-6; TRBD2 matches 13 bases. V lost 3 bases and J lost 2; bases outside the gene matches: 7. CDR1 is SGHDN, CDR2 FVKESK, per germline. The CDR3 loop spans 19 amino acids. The chain's CDR3 is CASSQGLAGTKPGANVLTF. The CDR3 DNA reads as TGTGCCAGCAGCCAGGGACTAGCGGGAACAAAACCTGGGGCCAACGTCCTGACTTTC. Full variable domain (missing parts from reference TRBV14 and TRBJ2-6): EAGVTQFPSHSVIEKGQTVTLRCDPISGHDNLYWYRRVMGKEIKFLLHFVKESKQDESGMPNNRFLAERTGGTYSTLKVQPAELEDSGVYFCASSQGLAGTKPGANVLTFGAGSRLTVL.

The chain carries TRBV27 and TRBJ2-3, with D possibly being TRBD1 (6 bases). Per germline, CDR1 MNHEY and CDR2 SMNVEV (reference sequence). V lost 7 bases and J 4 bases, leaving 15 bases between the germline ends. This CDR3 is 14 amino acids long. For the CDR3, the DNA is TGTGCCAGCACTTCAAGGGGGTGGGCAGATACGCAGTATTTT. Translated: CASTSRGWADTQYF.

This clone was seen only once. This sequence joins TRBV7-9 and TRBJ2-1, with no clear D. Germline lookup yields CDR1 SEHNR and CDR2 FQNEAQ (reference sequence). The germline V and J ends were trimmed by 5 bases and 7 bases, with 12 bases remaining between them. This CDR3 region has 13 residues. CDR3 in amino acids: CASSPRTVNEQFF. CDR3 sequence (DNA): TGTGCCAGCAGCCCCCGGACGGTAAATGAGCAGTTCTTC.

The J gene is TRBJ2-3, the V gene TRBV10-2; 8 bases fit TRBD2. This CDR3 is 16 amino acids long. Germline trimming cut 6 bases from V and 1 base from J; bases unmatched to any gene: 9. Germline values: CDR1 WSHSY, CDR2 SAAADI. In DNA form, the CDR3 reads TGCGCCAGCAGAGCAAAGCGGGAGAGCGGCACAGATACGCAGTATTTT. This encodes CASRAKRESGTDTQYF.

This chain joins TRBV5-1 and TRBJ2-7, with 7 nucleotides matching TRBD1. CDR3 length: 15 residues. Per the germline V gene, CDR1 is SGHRS and CDR2 is YFSETQ. The trim removed 3 bases at V and 0 bases at J, leaving 6 bases unmatched. The CDR3 sequence: CASSSQTGTSYEQYF. The DNA of the CDR3 is TGCGCCAGCAGCTCCCAGACAGGGACCTCCTACGAGCAGTACTTC.

The chain recombines TRBV28 with TRBJ1-2; 8 bases align to TRBD1. V gave up 6 bases and J gave up 4 bases; unmatched junction bases: 16. CDR1 MDHEN and CDR2 SYDVKM come from the germline V gene. CDR3 length: 17 residues. CDR3 nucleotide sequence: TGTGCCAGCAGACACCAGGACAGGGCCCTCCACGGCTATGGCTACACCTTC. Amino acids: CASRHQDRALHGYGYTF.

The chain has TRBV7-8 and TRBJ2-1; 10 bases are shared with TRBD2. The germline V gene has CDR1 SGHVS and CDR2 FQNEAQ. The length of the CDR3 is 15 residues. The V gene end was trimmed by 4 bases and the J gene end by 6 bases; junction bases not matched to a gene: 6. The CDR3 spells CASSSLAGDTNEQFF. The CDR3 DNA reads as TGTGCCAGCAGCTCCCTAGCGGGAGACACCAATGAGCAGTTCTTC. The variable domain in full, with the rest retrieved from reference TRBV7-8 and TRBJ2-1, is GAGVSQSPRYKVAKRGQDVALRCDPISGHVSLFWYQQALGQGPEFLTYFQNEAQLDKSGLPSDRFFAERPEGSVSTLKIQRTQQEDSAVYLCASSSLAGDTNEQFFGPGTRLTVL.

The V call is TRBV4-1, the J call TRBJ1-3; D gene ambiguous. V lost 3 bases to trimming and J lost 2 bases, with 11 bases between them. This CDR3 is 15 amino acids long. CDR1 and CDR2 (germline): MGHRA, YSYEKL. CDR3 coding DNA: TGCGCCAGCAGCCACCCGGACCCGGCTGGAAACACCATATATTTT. Translated: CASSHPDPAGNTIYF.

This clone has more than one count but fewer than ten. Other DNA sequences of this sample code for an identical CDR3. The chain is built from TRBV28 and TRBJ1-1, with D unclear. The CDR3 runs 11 residues. V was trimmed by 3 bases and J by 5 bases, leaving 4 bases between them. CDR1 and CDR2 from the germline V gene are MDHEN and SYDVKM. The CDR3 spells CASSFGTEAFF. The CDR3 DNA sequence: TGTGCCAGCAGTTTCGGTACTGAAGCTTTCTTT.